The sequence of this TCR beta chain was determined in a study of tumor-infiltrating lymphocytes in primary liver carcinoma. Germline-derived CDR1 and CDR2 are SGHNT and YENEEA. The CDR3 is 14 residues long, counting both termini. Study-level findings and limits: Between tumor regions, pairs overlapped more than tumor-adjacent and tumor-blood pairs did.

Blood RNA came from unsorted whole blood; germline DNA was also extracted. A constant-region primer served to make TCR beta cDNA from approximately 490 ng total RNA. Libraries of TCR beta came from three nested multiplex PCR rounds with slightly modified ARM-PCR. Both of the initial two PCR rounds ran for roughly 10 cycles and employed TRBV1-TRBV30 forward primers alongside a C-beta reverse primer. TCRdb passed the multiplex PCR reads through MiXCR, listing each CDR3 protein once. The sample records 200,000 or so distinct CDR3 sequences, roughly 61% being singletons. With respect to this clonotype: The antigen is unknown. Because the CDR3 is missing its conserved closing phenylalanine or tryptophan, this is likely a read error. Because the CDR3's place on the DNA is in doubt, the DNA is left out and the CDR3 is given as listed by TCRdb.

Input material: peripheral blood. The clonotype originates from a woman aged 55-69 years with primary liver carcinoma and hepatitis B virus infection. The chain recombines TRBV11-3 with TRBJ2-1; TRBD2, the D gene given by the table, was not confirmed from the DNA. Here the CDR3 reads CASSLGNSGSPLDL.